Listed here are 30 T cell receptor beta chains from one sample, sequenced in a study of patients and donors after allogeneic stem cell transplantation. TCRdb redid the calling of the RT-PCR reads with MiXCR, one entry per CDR3 protein. The table includes hundreds of thousands of distinct CDR3 sequences, 15% to 20% detected once. Sequencing used blood, either unsorted or a sorted T cell fraction (not recorded which). These TCRs come from a human donor who was either an allogeneic HSCT recipient or a stem cell or donor lymphocyte infusion donor (not recorded which). It is not recorded whose cells these are; they may come from a transplant donor.

J is TRBJ2-3 and V is TRBV19; no firm D call. The CDR3 covers 17 residues. Per germline, CDR1 LNHDA and CDR2 SQIVND (reference sequence). V lost 3 bases to trimming and J lost 3 bases, with 19 bases between them. The CDR3 reads CASSIGDSLLWTDTQYF. The CDR3 region has the DNA TGTGCCAGTAGTATCGGAGACTCCCTGCTATGGACAGATACGCAGTATTTT.

This clonotype was observed a handful of times. This rearrangement joins TRBV7-9 to TRBJ2-1; maybe TRBD1 (6 bases). The V gene's germline CDR1 is SEHNR and CDR2 FQNEAQ (reference sequence). Trimming stripped 2 bases from V and 7 bases from J, with 18 bases between. The CDR3 loop spans 16 amino acids. CDR3: CASSLRGYDKLNEQFF. The CDR3 region has the DNA TGTGCCAGCAGCTTAAGGGGGTATGACAAGTTGAATGAGCAGTTCTTC. Full variable domain (rest looked up from reference TRBV7-9 and TRBJ2-1): DTGVSQNPRHKITKRGQNVTFRCDPISEHNRLYWYRQTLGQGPEFLTYFQNEAQLEKSRLLSDRFSAERPKGSFSTLEIQRTEQGDSAMYLCASSLRGYDKLNEQFFGPGTRLTVL.

There are a few counts of this clonotype. The rearrangement joins TRBV3-1 to TRBJ2-7, with 13 nucleotides matching TRBD2. This CDR3 region has 15 residues. The V segment lost 6 bases and the J segment 4 bases; nucleotides outside the gene matches: 6. From germline, CDR1 is LGHDT and CDR2 YNNKEL (reference sequence). Here the CDR3 reads CASRLGLAGVYEQYF. CDR3 DNA: TGTGCCAGCAGGCTCGGACTAGCGGGGGTGTACGAGCAGTACTTC.

V is TRBV7-9 and J is TRBJ2-1; 12 positions match TRBD1. This CDR3 has 15 residues. The germline gives CDR1 SEHNR, CDR2 FQNEAQ (reference sequence). The J segment lost 4 bases and the V segment lost 6 bases, leaving 4 bases of the junction unmatched. The CDR3 sequence: CASRGTGGRYNEQFF. In DNA form, the CDR3 reads TGTGCCAGCAGGGGGACAGGGGGCCGGTACAATGAGCAGTTCTTC.

The chain recombines TRBV24-1 with TRBJ2-3; 9 bases fit TRBD1. The V gene's germline CDR1 is KGHDR and CDR2 SFDVKD. The CDR3 is 17 amino acids. The J segment lost 0 bases and the V segment lost 3 bases, leaving 6 bases of the junction unmatched. The CDR3: CATSDPPGQGSTDTQYF. CDR3 nucleotides: TGTGCCACCAGTGATCCCCCCGGACAGGGGAGCACAGATACGCAGTATTTT.

The gene calls are TRBV12-3 or TRBV12-4 and TRBJ2-7, with 9 bases fitting TRBD1. V shed 6 bases, J shed 4 bases, and the junction held 10 bases outside the gene matches. There are 15 residues in the CDR3. CDR3 in DNA: TGTGCCAGCAGCCAGGCGGGACAGGGTGTGTACGAGCAGTACTTC. It yields the protein CASSQAGQGVYEQYF.

The chain has TRBV9 and TRBJ1-5; D is undetermined. The CDR3 consists of 16 residues. Between the trimmed V and J ends, which lost 0 bases and 0 bases, there was a span of 10 bases. Germline V gene sequence: CDR1 SGDLS, CDR2 YYNGEE. The CDR3: CASSVGPGNSNQPQHF. For the CDR3, the DNA is TGTGCCAGCAGCGTAGGCCCCGGAAATAGCAATCAGCCCCAGCATTTT.

The V gene is TRBV7-6, the J gene TRBJ1-2, with TRBD1 matching 9 bases. Germline CDR1 reads SGHVS; CDR2 reads FNYEAQ. Trimming at V came to 1 base and at J to 8 bases, leaving 5 bases not matched to a gene. The CDR3 spans 14 residues. Written as DNA, the CDR3 is TGTGCCAGCAGCTTAGGGACAGGGGTCCGGGGCTACACCTTC. Translated, it gives CASSLGTGVRGYTF.

This clonotype has just a few counts. The V gene is TRBV25-1, the J gene TRBJ2-3, with D hard to call. The CDR3 is 14 amino acids. Germline-derived CDR1 and CDR2 are MGHDK and SYGVNS. V was shortened by 8 bases and J by 3 bases, with 15 bases between the two germline ends. CDR3 in amino acids: CASRVPGITDTQYF. In nucleotides, the CDR3 is TGTGCCAGCCGGGTTCCGGGTATTACAGATACGCAGTATTTT.

In its sample, this clonotype was seen once. At one end, the junction sequence differs from germline, possibly due to a read error. V gene TRBV6-1 combines with J gene TRBJ2-7; D possibly uses TRBD1 or TRBD2 (6 bases each). CDR3 size: 15 residues. Germline V gene lookup returns CDR1 MNHNS and CDR2 SASEGT. The CDR3 DNA reads as TGTGCCAGCAGCCAGGAGGGGGGTCCCACCTACGAGCAGTATTTC. The encoded protein is CASSQEGGPTYEQYF.

This clonotype was observed a handful of times. This chain uses TRBV9 with TRBJ2-2; D is possibly TRBD1 (6 bases). V shed 4 bases and J shed 3 bases, with 13 bases lying between them. CDR3 length equals 15 residues. In germline, CDR1 is SGDLS, CDR2 YYNGEE. The CDR3 protein is CASSPQGIYTGELFF. The CDR3 nucleotides are TGTGCCAGCAGCCCCCAGGGGATTTACACCGGGGAGCTGTTTTTT.

J is TRBJ2-7 and V is TRBV7-2, with a tentative D call TRBD1 (6 bases). The CDR3 covers 13 residues. V was cut by 3 bases and J by 3 bases, with 9 bases left in between. Germline assignment: CDR1 SGHTA and CDR2 FQGNSA. CDR3 nucleotide sequence: TGTGCCAGCAGCTTCGACAGGTTCTACGAGCAGTACTTC. It is translated as CASSFDRFYEQYF.

The chain couples TRBV4-2 to TRBJ2-3, with 9 bases lining up with TRBD2. CDR3 length equals 16 residues. V was clipped by 3 bases and J by 2 bases; unmatched bases: 6. CDR1 LGHNA and CDR2 YNFKEQ come from the germline V gene. The CDR3 coding sequence is TGTGCCAGCAGCCAGTCTAGCGGGACCTACACAGATACGCAGTATTTT. This sequence encodes CASSQSSGTYTDTQYF.

This chain uses TRBV6-1 with TRBJ1-1; D is unclear. Germline CDR1 MNHNS, CDR2 SASEGT. Trimming left V 0 bases short and J 1 base short, with 6 bases between. The CDR3 extends over 14 amino acids. The CDR3 DNA sequence: TGTGCCAGCAGTGAAGCGAAGGGGAACACTGAAGCTTTCTTT. This codes for CASSEAKGNTEAFF.

The chain uses TRBV20-1 and TRBJ1-2; the match to TRBD1 covers 8 bases. Germline V gene sequence: CDR1 DFQATT, CDR2 SNEGSKA (reference sequence). The CDR3 has 16 amino acids. Trimming cost V 5 bases and J 8 bases; bases outside gene matches: 19. CDR3 in amino acids: CSAGAGTGILKKGYTF. CDR3 sequence (DNA): TGCAGTGCTGGGGCCGGGACAGGAATATTGAAGAAAGGCTACACCTTC.

This clonotype has more than one count but fewer than ten. The V and J genes are TRBV20-1 and TRBJ2-1; possibly TRBD1 for D (5 bases). V was pared by 0 bases and J by 0 bases, with 12 bases between. Germline-derived CDR1 and CDR2 are DFQATT and SNEGSKA (reference sequence). This CDR3 has 16 amino acids. The CDR3 DNA follows: TGCAGTGCTAGAGATCCAGGGCCCCTCTCCTACAATGAGCAGTTCTTC. This codes for CSARDPGPLSYNEQFF.

This clonotype has more than one count but fewer than ten. The gene calls are TRBV15 and TRBJ2-5; D call uncertain. Per the germline V gene, CDR1 is LNHNV and CDR2 is YYDKDF (reference sequence). This CDR3 is built from 14 residues. V was shortened by 3 bases and J by 3 bases, with 11 bases between the two germline ends. CDR3: CATSSSNSEETQYF. In DNA form, the CDR3 reads TGTGCCACCAGCAGCTCAAACTCCGAAGAGACCCAGTACTTC.

This clonotype was picked up a small number of times. The chain carries TRBV4-1 and TRBJ1-1; the D gene is possibly TRBD1 (5 bases). Looked up from germline, CDR1 is MGHRA and CDR2 is YSYEKL. The CDR3 extends over 15 amino acids. With 8 bases removed from V and 4 bases from J, the gap between germline ends came to 20 bases. CDR3 in DNA: TGCGCCAGCTACCATGCAGGGAATAGTGCCACTGAAGCTTTCTTT. Translation: CASYHAGNSATEAFF.

The chain links TRBV15 to TRBJ1-4, with 7 bases fitting TRBD1. Germline V gives CDR1 LNHNV, CDR2 YYDKDF (reference sequence). The V and J ends lost 2 bases and 1 base, in that order; junction bases with no gene match: 4. The CDR3 is 16 residues long. The CDR3 nucleotides read TGTGCCACCAGCAGATCCAGGGGGGGAACTAATGAAAAACTGTTTTTT. Its translation: CATSRSRGGTNEKLFF.

This clonotype was seen ten or more times. The rearrangement joins TRBV24-1 to TRBJ1-1, with D tentatively TRBD1 (5 bases). Germline CDR1 reads KGHDR; CDR2 reads SFDVKD. This CDR3 is built from 13 residues. V lost 3 bases and J lost 7, with 11 bases in between. The CDR3: CATSDDSFNEAFF. CDR3 coding DNA: TGTGCCACCAGTGATGACAGCTTTAATGAAGCTTTCTTT.

This chain links TRBV7-9 with TRBJ1-2; D not certain. Germline V lookup: CDR1 SEHNR, CDR2 FQNEAQ (reference sequence). Between the trimmed V and J ends, which lost 0 bases and 3 bases, there was a span of 11 bases. This CDR3 is built from 15 residues. The CDR3 reads CASSLAGILYYGYTF. Written as DNA, the CDR3 is TGTGCCAGCAGCTTAGCGGGAATTCTATACTATGGCTACACCTTC.

The chain carries TRBV7-9 and TRBJ2-7, with TRBD1 matching 7 bases. This CDR3 spans 14 amino acids. Trimming at V came to 5 bases and at J to 2 bases, leaving 6 bases not matched to a gene. CDR1 is SEHNR and CDR2 is FQNEAQ in the germline V gene (reference sequence). CDR3 sequence reads: CASSDLGGPYEQYF. The CDR3, as DNA: TGTGCCAGCAGCGACTTAGGGGGCCCCTACGAGCAGTACTTC. The variable domain in full, completed from reference TRBV7-9 and TRBJ2-7, reads DTGVSQNPRHKITKRGQNVTFRCDPISEHNRLYWYRQTLGQGPEFLTYFQNEAQLEKSRLLSDRFSAERPKGSFSTLEIQRTEQGDSAMYLCASSDLGGPYEQYFGPGTRLTVT.

This sequence joins TRBV5-1 and TRBJ2-7, with 9 positions matching TRBD1. Germline V CDR1 and CDR2: SGHRS, YFSETQ. V shed 0 bases, J shed 5 bases, and the junction held 12 bases outside the gene matches. The CDR3 consists of 17 residues. CDR3 nucleotides: TGCGCCAGCAGCTTGGCCCCCGGGACAGGGTTTCGGGACGAGCAGTACTTC. The encoded protein is CASSLAPGTGFRDEQYF.

This clonotype has a handful of counts. V gene TRBV7-3 combines with J gene TRBJ2-3; D is possibly TRBD2 (6 bases). The germline V gene encodes CDR1 SGHTA and CDR2 FQGTGA. The V end lost 1 base, the J end lost 8 bases, and 10 bases lay between the germline ends. The CDR3 length is 13 residues. CDR3 nucleotide sequence: TGTGCCAGCAGCTTAATCGCGGAGGGTACGCAGTATTTT. Protein sequence: CASSLIAEGTQYF.

The rearrangement uses TRBV4-3 and TRBJ1-4; 10 bases line up with TRBD1. Germline V gives CDR1 LGHNA, CDR2 YSLEER. The CDR3 runs 15 residues. V shed 4 bases, J shed 8 bases, and the junction held 7 bases outside the gene matches. DNA for the CDR3: TGCGCCAGCAGCCCCGGACAGGGGGAGAGGGAAAAACTGTTTTTT. As protein: CASSPGQGEREKLFF.

The sample holds a few counts of this clonotype. The chain links TRBV11-2 to TRBJ2-1; D unclear. Trimming removed 2 bases from V and 6 bases from J, with 20 bases in between. Germline CDR1 and CDR2: SGHAT and FQNNGV. CDR3 length: 17 amino acids. CDR3 region: CASSLYLVSATSNEQFF. For the CDR3, the DNA is TGTGCCAGCAGCTTATACCTTGTGAGCGCAACCTCCAATGAGCAGTTCTTC.

This clonotype has at least ten counts. This chain links TRBV4-3 with TRBJ1-4, with a weak D call TRBD1 (6 bases). The CDR3 loop spans 16 amino acids. CDR1 and CDR2 from the germline V gene are LGHNA and YSLEER. Trimming cost V 0 bases and J 4 bases, with 12 bases left between them. The CDR3 nucleotides are TGCGCCAGCAGCCAAGACCCCTGGACAGTTAATGAAAAACTGTTTTTT. This translates into CASSQDPWTVNEKLFF.

The chain joins TRBV20-1 to TRBJ2-7; D remains ambiguous. Germline V CDR1 and CDR2: DFQATT, SNEGSKA (reference sequence). Between the trimmed V and J ends, which lost 0 bases and 1 base, there was a span of 7 bases. CDR3 length equals 13 residues. CDR3: CSARERGSYEQYF. The CDR3 nucleotides read TGCAGTGCTAGAGAAAGAGGTTCCTACGAGCAGTACTTC.

The chain combines TRBV29-1 with TRBJ2-2, with D perhaps TRBD1 (6 bases). This CDR3 comprises 12 residues. Trimming took off 3 bases at V and 9 bases at J, with 11 bases between the two ends. Germline V gene lookup returns CDR1 SQVTM and CDR2 ANQGSEA. CDR3 loop: CSVDLGARELFF. DNA of the CDR3: TGCAGCGTTGACTTGGGGGCCCGGGAGCTGTTTTTT.

In its sample, this clonotype was seen a few times. The chain couples TRBV20-1 to TRBJ2-7; 11 bases are shared with TRBD2. V trimming: 3 bases; J trimming: 3 bases; junction bases outside the gene matches: 4. This CDR3 contains 14 residues. Germline assignment: CDR1 DFQATT and CDR2 SNEGSKA (reference sequence). CDR3 nucleotides: TGCAGTGCTAGTCACGGGACTAGCGGCTACGAGCAGTACTTC. Encoded protein: CSASHGTSGYEQYF.